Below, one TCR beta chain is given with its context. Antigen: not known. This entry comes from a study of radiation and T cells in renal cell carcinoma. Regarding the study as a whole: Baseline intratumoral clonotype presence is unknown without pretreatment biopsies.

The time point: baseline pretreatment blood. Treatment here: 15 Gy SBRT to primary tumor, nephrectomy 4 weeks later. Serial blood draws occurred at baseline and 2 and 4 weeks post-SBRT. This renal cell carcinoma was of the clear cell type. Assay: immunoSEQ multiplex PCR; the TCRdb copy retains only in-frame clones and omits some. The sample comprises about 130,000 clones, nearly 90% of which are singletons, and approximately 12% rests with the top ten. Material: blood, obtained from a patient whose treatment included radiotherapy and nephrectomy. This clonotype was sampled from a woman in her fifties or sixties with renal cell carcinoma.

CDR3: CASSLMGRTGTDTQYF. CDR3 in DNA: TGTGCCAGCAGCTTAATGGGGCGGACCGGCACAGATACGCAGTATTTT. The chain uses TRBV7-2 and TRBJ2-3; D might be TRBD1 (5 bases). The CDR3 is 16 residues long. V was cut by 2 bases and J by 1 base, with 13 bases left in between. Germline lookup yields CDR1 SGHTA and CDR2 FQGNSA.